The next 29 T cell receptor beta chains were all read from a single sample in a study of blood T cells in healthy people across ages. For the second PCR, which ran for roughly 6 to 12 cycles, a sample-barcoded 5' primer and a J-beta primer mix were used. TCRdb re-called the 5' RACE reads with MiXCR, one entry per CDR3 protein. The sample contains over 1,500,000 distinct CDR3 sequences, around 50% of which appear only once. The sample comprised blood. These receptor sequences come from a woman in her forties in good health.

As to this clonotype: The junction departs from the called germline gene at one end, perhaps through a read error. This chain connects TRBV29-1 to TRBJ2-3, with D perhaps TRBD2 (6 bases). The V gene's germline CDR1 is SQVTM and CDR2 ANQGSEA. The CDR3 is 12 amino acids. For the CDR3, the DNA is TGCAGCGGTGAACCCAGCGGGGATACGCAGTATTTT. Translating gives CSGEPSGDTQYF.

As concerns this clonotype: The junction departs from germline at one end; a sequencing error may be responsible. This chain uses TRBV7-9 with TRBJ1-6; 9 nucleotides line up with TRBD1. CDR1 SEHNR and CDR2 FQNEAQ come from the germline V gene (reference sequence). The CDR3 consists of 16 residues. Here the CDR3 reads CASSLDRGRVNSALHF. The DNA of the CDR3 is TGTGCCAGCAGCCTTGACAGGGGGAGAGTTAATTCAGCCCTCCACTTT. Full variable domain (missing parts from reference TRBV7-9 and TRBJ1-6): DTGVSQNPRHKITKRGQNVTFRCDPISEHNRLYWYRQTLGQGPEFLTYFQNEAQLEKSRLLSDRFSAERPKGSFSTLEIQRTEQGDSAMYLCASSLDRGRVNSALHFGNGTRLTVT.

The J gene is TRBJ2-7, the V gene TRBV18; no firm D call. The better agreement between TRBJ2-5 and the DNA end casts doubt on the J call. Germline CDR1 KGHSH, CDR2 LQKENI. This CDR3 comprises 13 residues. In nucleotides, the CDR3 is TGTGCCAGCTCAAAAGGCCAGGACGAGACCCAGTACTTC. It specifies CASSKGQDETQYF.

This clonotype was counted only a few times. This sequence joins TRBV29-1 and TRBJ2-5; TRBD1 is a possible D gene (6 bases). V lost 4 bases, J lost 0 bases, and 12 bases lay in between. The CDR3 is 14 amino acids. CDR1 is SQVTM, CDR2 ANQGSEA, per germline. CDR3 protein: CSVARTENQETQYF. DNA of the CDR3: TGCAGCGTTGCCAGGACAGAGAACCAAGAGACCCAGTACTTC.

The sample holds a few counts of this clonotype. The chain joins TRBV20-1 to TRBJ2-7; no clear D. Germline V gives CDR1 DFQATT, CDR2 SNEGSKA (reference sequence). The CDR3 sequence is 11 residues long. V was shortened by 4 bases and J by 3 bases, with 7 bases between the two germline ends. The CDR3 spells CSATWGYEQYF. In DNA, the CDR3 is TGCAGTGCTACATGGGGCTACGAGCAGTACTTC.

This clonotype was seen a single time. V is TRBV25-1 and J is TRBJ2-5, with 7 bases that match TRBD1. The J call may be wrong; the DNA end is better matched by TRBJ2-7. Germline-derived CDR1 and CDR2 are MGHDK and SYGVNS. CDR3 length equals 15 residues. CDR3 loop: CASSDLTGFSYEQYF. CDR3 nucleotides: TGTGCCAGCAGTGACCTGACAGGGTTTTCCTACGAGCAGTACTTC.

V is TRBV20-1 and J is TRBJ2-3; a weak D match, TRBD2 (5 bases). Germline CDR1 reads DFQATT; CDR2 reads SNEGSKA (reference sequence). The length of the CDR3 is 14 residues. The V end lost 4 bases, the J end lost 1 base, and 12 bases lay between the germline ends. For the CDR3, the DNA is TGCAGTGCTAAACCCGGACTCCGCACAGATACGCAGTATTTT. It is translated as CSAKPGLRTDTQYF.

This clonotype occurred a few times. The rearrangement links TRBV20-1 to TRBJ2-4, with D maybe TRBD2 (7 bases). Germline CDR1 reads DFQATT; CDR2 reads SNEGSKA (reference sequence). V was pared by 7 bases and J by 14 bases, with 15 bases between. The CDR3 covers 10 residues. The CDR3 nucleotides are TGCAGTGGAGGGGGGGCATTGGAGTACTTC. Translation gives CSGGGALEYF.

This rearrangement joins TRBV12-3 or TRBV12-4 to TRBJ2-1; D is undetermined. The CDR3 covers 13 residues. V was cut by 6 bases and J by 4 bases, with 10 bases left in between. The CDR3 DNA reads as TGTGCCAGCAGCACTGGGGATTACAATGAGCAGTTCTTC. Translating it yields CASSTGDYNEQFF.

This clonotype has a single count. This sequence joins TRBV7-2 and TRBJ1-2; D is ambiguous. Germline CDR1 SGHTA, CDR2 FQGNSA. The CDR3 totals 13 residues. V was shortened by 1 base and J by 8 bases, with 11 bases between the two germline ends. In DNA, the CDR3 is TGTGCCAGCAGCTTAGACATTAGTTGGGGCTACACCTTC. Protein product: CASSLDISWGYTF.

The chain joins TRBV5-1 to TRBJ2-7; D perhaps matches TRBD2 (6 bases). With 4 bases removed from V and 5 bases from J, the gap between germline ends came to 19 bases. Germline CDR1 is SGHRS and CDR2 is YFSETQ. CDR3 length: 15 residues. The chain's CDR3 is CASSQLALKLDEQYF. CDR3 DNA sequence: TGCGCCAGCAGCCAGCTAGCGTTGAAGCTTGACGAGCAGTACTTC.

The V gene is TRBV7-2, the J gene TRBJ2-1; 11 positions agree with TRBD2. The CDR3 is made up of 18 amino acids. Per germline, CDR1 SGHTA and CDR2 FQGNSA. The J segment lost 4 bases and the V segment lost 2 bases, leaving 10 bases of the junction unmatched. The CDR3 nucleotides are TGTGCCAGCAGCTTAAGGAGAACTAGCGGGGGACTTTACAATGAGCAGTTCTTC. This encodes CASSLRRTSGGLYNEQFF.

V and J are TRBV27 and TRBJ2-1; D is perhaps TRBD1 (6 bases). The J call is uncertain, as TRBJ2-7 better fits the DNA end. CDR1 and CDR2 (germline): MNHEY, SMNVEV (reference sequence). The length of the CDR3 is 13 residues. CDR3 in amino acids: CASKDRSYNEQYF. CDR3 DNA sequence: TGTGCCAGCAAGGACAGATCCTACAATGAGCAGTACTTC.

There are a few counts of this clonotype. The CDR3 nucleotides read TGTGCCAGCAGCTTACTAGCGGCGCTCCAAGAGACCCAGTACTTC. Residues: CASSLLAALQETQYF. The chain joins TRBV7-9 to TRBJ2-5; 7 bases align to TRBD2. The germline CDR1 and CDR2 sequences are SEHNR and FQNEAQ (reference sequence). V trimming: 2 bases; J trimming: 1 base; junction bases outside the gene matches: 4. There are 15 residues in the CDR3.

The chain combines TRBV4-3 with TRBJ2-7; D remains unclear. CDR1 and CDR2 from the germline V gene are LGHNA and YSLEER. The germline V and J ends were trimmed by 3 bases and 3 bases, with 15 bases remaining between them. There are 15 residues in the CDR3. CDR3 protein: CASSQSAAPIYEQYF. The CDR3 DNA sequence: TGCGCCAGCAGCCAGTCGGCGGCTCCTATCTACGAGCAGTACTTC.

This sequence joins TRBV28 and TRBJ2-3, with 9 bases matching TRBD2. Germline V gene lookup returns CDR1 MDHEN and CDR2 SYDVKM. Losses at the gene ends were 7 bases for V and 3 bases for J; bases not matched to a gene: 5. The CDR3 is 14 residues long. Here the CDR3 DNA reads TGTGCCAGCATCCCTAGCGGGGAGACAGATACGCAGTATTTT. This translates into CASIPSGETDTQYF.

The chain is built from TRBV4-2 and TRBJ1-6; no firm D call. V was pared by 0 bases and J by 0 bases, with 12 bases between. The germline V gene has CDR1 LGHNA and CDR2 YNFKEQ. The CDR3 sequence is 18 residues long. The CDR3 loop is CASSQDRLGSSYNSPLHF. The CDR3, as DNA: TGTGCCAGCAGCCAAGATCGGTTAGGGAGCTCCTATAATTCACCCCTCCACTTT.

This chain connects TRBV27 to TRBJ1-2; D perhaps matches TRBD1 (5 bases). CDR1 and CDR2 (germline): MNHEY, SMNVEV (reference sequence). The V gene lost 5 bases and the J gene lost 6 bases, with 16 bases spanning the gap. The CDR3 loop spans 14 amino acids. The CDR3 nucleotides read TGTGCCAGCAGTAGAGCCCCGACAGTTCATGGCTACACCTTC. Amino acids: CASSRAPTVHGYTF.

This clonotype was seen only a few times. The rearrangement links TRBV20-1 to TRBJ2-1, with 13 bases aligning to TRBD2. This CDR3 is built from 15 residues. Germline trimming cut 4 bases from V and 10 bases from J; bases unmatched to any gene: 10. CDR1 and CDR2 (germline): DFQATT, SNEGSKA (reference sequence). The CDR3 DNA follows: TGCAGTGCTAAACCCCGACTAGCGGGGGGACGAGAGCAGTTCTTC. Protein: CSAKPRLAGGREQFF.

This clonotype was counted a few times. This chain uses TRBV28 with TRBJ1-2; D gene unclear. The CDR3 runs 12 residues. V lost 6 bases to trimming and J lost 8 bases, with 13 bases between them. The V gene's germline CDR1 is MDHEN and CDR2 SYDVKM. The CDR3 here is CASRSTRGGYTF. Here the CDR3 DNA reads TGTGCCAGCAGATCGACCCGTGGGGGCTACACCTTC.

In the case of this clonotype: One end of the junction does not line up with germline, which may come from a read error. The chain is built from TRBV7-8 and TRBJ2-5, with D perhaps TRBD2 (6 bases). Germline V gene data show CDR1 as SGHVS and CDR2 as FQNEAQ. This CDR3 is built from 14 residues. Here the CDR3 reads CASSLGETRETRYF. The CDR3 region has the DNA TGTGCCAGCAGCTTAGGGGAGACCCGGGAGACCCGGTACTTC.

This rearrangement joins TRBV15 to TRBJ2-5; 8 positions match TRBD1. CDR1 is LNHNV and CDR2 is YYDKDF in the germline V gene (reference sequence). The CDR3 extends over 14 amino acids. V lost 2 bases, J lost 2 bases, and 1 base stayed unmatched. This CDR3 reads CATSRRTGQETQYF. The DNA of the CDR3 is TGTGCCACCAGCAGACGGACAGGGCAAGAGACCCAGTACTTC.

In its sample, this clonotype was seen a few times. The CDR3 DNA reads TGCAGTGCTATTAGCGGGGCCACAGATACGCAGTATTTT. Protein sequence: CSAISGATDTQYF. The chain uses TRBV20-1 and TRBJ2-3, with 8 bases lining up with TRBD2. The CDR3 consists of 13 residues. V lost 4 bases and J lost 2; bases outside the gene matches: 2. The germline gives CDR1 DFQATT, CDR2 SNEGSKA (reference sequence).

The gene calls are TRBV6-6 and TRBJ2-7; D is uncertain. Germline CDR1 reads MNHNY; CDR2 reads SVGAGI (reference sequence). CDR3 size: 13 residues. Trimming cost V 2 bases and J 3 bases, with 8 bases left between them. The CDR3 is CASSYDWSYEQYF. Written as DNA, the CDR3 is TGTGCCAGCAGTTACGACTGGAGCTACGAGCAGTACTTC.

This clonotype showed up just a few times. The chain carries TRBV7-9 and TRBJ2-7; D is possibly TRBD1 (6 bases). V was trimmed by 0 bases and J by 6 bases, leaving 12 bases between them. The CDR3 extends over 14 amino acids. Germline values: CDR1 SEHNR, CDR2 FQNEAQ (reference sequence). The CDR3 nucleotides are TGTGCCAGCAGCTTAGCGGGGGCTTCTAGCGAGCAGTACTTC. Translated, it gives CASSLAGASSEQYF.

The J gene is TRBJ1-1, the V gene TRBV2; tentatively, D is TRBD1 (5 bases). V was clipped by 1 base and J by 4 bases, with 10 bases between them. Germline CDR1 is SNHLY and CDR2 is FYNNEI. This CDR3 has 14 amino acids. This CDR3 reads CASSEVGGCTEAFF. The CDR3 DNA is TGTGCCAGCAGTGAAGTGGGGGGTTGCACTGAAGCTTTCTTT.

This chain uses TRBV20-1 with TRBJ2-5; unclear D gene. In germline, CDR1 is DFQATT, CDR2 SNEGSKA (reference sequence). The CDR3 loop spans 14 amino acids. With 6 bases removed from V and 2 bases from J, the gap between germline ends came to 16 bases. The CDR3 DNA sequence: TGCAGTGCCCGTAAGTCAGGAATTCAAGAGACCCAGTACTTC. Protein: CSARKSGIQETQYF.

Concerning this clonotype: One base away lies a much larger clone, so this may be a sequencing read error. J is TRBJ2-4 and V is TRBV6-6; D gene unclear. Germline CDR1 reads MNHNY; CDR2 reads SVGAGI (reference sequence). The V and J ends lost 6 bases and 0 bases respectively, with 9 bases between them. The CDR3 totals 14 residues. The CDR3 spells CASSVGIAKNIQYF. The DNA of the CDR3 is TGTGCCAGCAGCGTGGGGATAGCCAAAAACATTCAGTACTTC.

There are many counts of this clonotype. This CDR3 reads CSVVVEAFSDTQYF. As DNA, the CDR3 is TGCAGCGTTGTGGTGGAGGCTTTCTCAGATACGCAGTATTTT. The genes are TRBV29-1 and TRBJ2-3; possible D gene TRBD2, 5 bases. Germline V gene lookup returns CDR1 SQVTM and CDR2 ANQGSEA. Trimming stripped 4 bases from V and 4 bases from J, with 15 bases between. CDR3 length: 14 residues.